This TCR beta chain comes out of a study of radiotherapy plus CTLA-4 blockade in lung cancer. This table comes from immunoSEQ multiplex PCR, and its TCRdb copy is limited to in-frame clones, with some not included. The sample has tens of thousands of clones; around 70% are singletons. This clone was counted once. Its matching antigen is unknown. CDR1 and CDR2 from the germline V gene are KGHSH and LQKENI. Trimming removed 3 bases at V and 7 bases at J, with 15 bases between. This CDR3 region has 14 residues. Whole-study results and caveats: TCR clones originating in tumors grew in number in blood after radiotherapy plus ipilimumab.

The TCR sequence derives from a human donor with non-small cell lung cancer who had stable disease on radiotherapy plus ipilimumab. The material sequenced was peripheral blood, taken from a patient treated with radiotherapy plus ipilimumab. The chain employs TRBV18 and TRBJ1-2; D may be TRBD1 (6 bases). The CDR3 is CASSPPGDRIGYTF. Here the CDR3 DNA reads TGTGCCAGCTCACCCCCAGGGGACCGTATTGGCTACACCTTC.